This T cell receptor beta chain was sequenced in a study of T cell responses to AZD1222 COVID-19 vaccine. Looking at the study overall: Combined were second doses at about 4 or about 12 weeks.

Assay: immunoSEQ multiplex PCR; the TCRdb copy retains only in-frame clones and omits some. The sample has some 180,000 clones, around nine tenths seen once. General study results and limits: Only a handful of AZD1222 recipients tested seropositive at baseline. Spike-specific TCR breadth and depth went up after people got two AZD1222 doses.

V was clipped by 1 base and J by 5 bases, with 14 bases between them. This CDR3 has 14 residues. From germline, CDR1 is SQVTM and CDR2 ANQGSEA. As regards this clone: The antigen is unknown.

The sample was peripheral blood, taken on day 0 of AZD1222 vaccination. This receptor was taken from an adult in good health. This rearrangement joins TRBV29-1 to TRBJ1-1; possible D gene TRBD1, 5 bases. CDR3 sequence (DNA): TGCAGCGTTGAAGCTATATCAGGGCAGACTGAAGCTTTCTTT. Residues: CSVEAISGQTEAFF.